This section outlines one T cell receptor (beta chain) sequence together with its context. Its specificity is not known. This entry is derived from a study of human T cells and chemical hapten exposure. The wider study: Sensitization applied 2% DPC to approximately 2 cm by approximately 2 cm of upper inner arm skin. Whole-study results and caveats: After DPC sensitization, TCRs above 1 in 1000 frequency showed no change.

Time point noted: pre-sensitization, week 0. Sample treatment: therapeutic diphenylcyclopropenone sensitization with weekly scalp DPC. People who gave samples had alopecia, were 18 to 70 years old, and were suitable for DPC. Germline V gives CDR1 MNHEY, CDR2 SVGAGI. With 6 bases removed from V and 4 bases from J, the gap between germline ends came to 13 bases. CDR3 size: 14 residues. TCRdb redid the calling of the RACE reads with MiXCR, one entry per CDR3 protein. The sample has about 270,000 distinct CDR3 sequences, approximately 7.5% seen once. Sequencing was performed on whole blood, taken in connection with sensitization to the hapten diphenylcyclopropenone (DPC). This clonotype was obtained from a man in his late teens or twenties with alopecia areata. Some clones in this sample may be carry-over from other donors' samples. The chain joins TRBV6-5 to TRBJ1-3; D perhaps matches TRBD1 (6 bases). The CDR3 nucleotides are TGTGCCAGCAGGCAAGGGGGATCCGGAAACACCATATATTTT. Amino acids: CASRQGGSGNTIYF.